This is a list of T cell receptor beta chains from one sample in a study of technical replicates of blood from several donors. The method was immunoSEQ multiplex PCR; TCRdb's version includes in-frame clones alone and lacks a portion of them. This table has approximately 76,000 clones, approximately 86% appearing once. The source material was PBMCs. The source is a human donor in good health. Some clones in this sample may be carry-over from other donors' samples. Each CDR3 is given with its conserved first and last residue. The order of the fields is CDR3 protein, CDR3 DNA, V gene, J gene, D gene, clone size. A D gene is named only where the DNA matches it firmly. Clone size is stated in some rows and not others, as once, few, many or a class when expanded.

CDR3 protein: CASSESVGGGTEAFF; CDR3 DNA: TGTGCCAGCAGTGAAAGTGTTGGGGGGGGCACTGAAGCTTTCTTT; V gene: TRBV6-1; J gene: TRBJ1-1; D gene: .; clone size: once
CDR3 protein: CASTKRRLDSNQPQHF; CDR3 DNA: TGTGCCAGCACTAAAAGGAGGTTGGATAGCAATCAGCCCCAGCATTTT; V gene: TRBV19; J gene: TRBJ1-5; D gene: .; clone size: .
CDR3 protein: CASSWPRTDGLETQYF; CDR3 DNA: TGTGCCAGCAGTTGGCCAAGGACAGACGGCTTGGAAACGCAGTATTTT; V gene: TRBV28; J gene: TRBJ2-3; D gene: .; clone size: few
CDR3 protein: CASSDRTGGRHGYTF; CDR3 DNA: TGTGCCAGCAGCGACAGGACAGGGGGTAGACATGGCTACACCTTC; V gene: TRBV6-5; J gene: TRBJ1-2; D gene: TRBD1; clone size: .
CDR3 protein: CASSQGTGLAFF; CDR3 DNA: TGTGCCAGCAGCCAAGGTACAGGGTTGGCTTTCTTT; V gene: TRBV11-2; J gene: TRBJ1-1; D gene: .; clone size: .
CDR3 protein: CASSKGLADREYF; CDR3 DNA: TGTGCCAGTAGTAAAGGACTAGCGGACAGGGAGTACTTC; V gene: TRBV19; J gene: TRBJ2-7; D gene: TRBD2; clone size: .
CDR3 protein: CASSSTQGGRINQPQHF; CDR3 DNA: TGTGCCAGCAGCTCGACGCAGGGAGGGCGGATTAATCAGCCCCAGCATTTT; V gene: TRBV7-9; J gene: TRBJ1-5; D gene: .; clone size: .
CDR3 protein: CASSVEASGQTYEQYF; CDR3 DNA: TGTGCCAGCAGCGTAGAAGCTAGCGGGCAGACCTACGAGCAGTACTTC; V gene: TRBV9; J gene: TRBJ2-7; D gene: TRBD2; clone size: once
CDR3 protein: CASSLGPQETQYF; CDR3 DNA: TGTGCCAGCAGCTTAGGGCCCCAAGAGACCCAGTACTTC; V gene: TRBV7-6; J gene: TRBJ2-5; D gene: .; clone size: .
CDR3 protein: CAWSVGTGGADGYTF; CDR3 DNA: TGTGCCTGGAGTGTAGGGACAGGGGGCGCAGATGGCTACACCTTC; V gene: TRBV30; J gene: TRBJ1-2; D gene: TRBD1; clone size: .
CDR3 protein: CASTRAGYGYTF; CDR3 DNA: TGTGCCAGCACCCGAGCGGGTTATGGCTACACCTTC; V gene: TRBV2; J gene: TRBJ1-2; D gene: .; clone size: .
CDR3 protein: CASSIGQSFGANVLTF; CDR3 DNA: TGTGCCAGCAGTATCGGACAGTCATTTGGGGCCAACGTCCTGACTTTC; V gene: TRBV2; J gene: TRBJ2-6; D gene: .; clone size: .
CDR3 protein: CASSFGRGSYEQYF; CDR3 DNA: TGCGCCAGCAGCTTCGGCAGGGGCTCCTACGAGCAGTACTTC; V gene: TRBV5-1; J gene: TRBJ2-7; D gene: .; clone size: .
CDR3 protein: CASSATGGFGNTIYF; CDR3 DNA: TGTGCCAGCTCAGCGACAGGGGGCTTTGGAAACACCATATATTTT; V gene: TRBV18; J gene: TRBJ1-3; D gene: TRBD1; clone size: .
CDR3 protein: CAAGVSSFEQYF; CDR3 DNA: TGTGCCGCCGGGGTTTCTAGTTTCGAGCAGTACTTC; V gene: TRBV2; J gene: TRBJ2-7; D gene: .; clone size: .
CDR3 protein: CASSVPGTGHNEQFF; CDR3 DNA: TGTGCCAGCAGCGTACCCGGGACAGGGCACAATGAGCAGTTCTTC; V gene: TRBV7-3; J gene: TRBJ2-1; D gene: TRBD1; clone size: .
CDR3 protein: CASSQLGLAAGDTQYF; CDR3 DNA: TGTGCCAGCAGCCAATTAGGACTAGCGGCGGGAGATACGCAGTATTTT; V gene: TRBV4-2; J gene: TRBJ2-3; D gene: TRBD2; clone size: .
CDR3 protein: CASSGLVTGGYTF; CDR3 DNA: TGTGCCAGCAGTGGCCTTGTGACAGGTGGCTACACCTTC; V gene: TRBV2; J gene: TRBJ1-2; D gene: .; clone size: .
CDR3 protein: CASRRGVGGTDTQYF; CDR3 DNA: TGTGCCAGCAGGAGAGGGGTGGGGGGAACAGATACGCAGTATTTT; V gene: TRBV6-6; J gene: TRBJ2-3; D gene: .; clone size: .
CDR3 protein: CASSGQVTNYGYTF; CDR3 DNA: TGTGCCAGCAGTGGACAAGTCACCAACTATGGCTACACCTTC; V gene: TRBV28; J gene: TRBJ1-2; D gene: .; clone size: .